The next 9 T cell receptor beta chains were all read from a single sample in a study of long-term antiretroviral therapy in people with HIV. Version v3.0 of the immunoSEQ assay ran at survey level. TCRdb's table, derived via immunoSEQ multiplex PCR, lists solely in-frame clones and lacks some. The sample contains under 20,000 clones, approximately 85% of which appear only once. The material sequenced was unsorted PBMCs, taken at the start of antiretroviral therapy, before treatment. The receptors come from a man between 18 and 29 years old with HIV.

The J gene is TRBJ2-3, the V gene TRBV5-1; TRBD2 might be the D (7 bases). This CDR3 contains 13 residues. Germline V CDR1 and CDR2: SGHRS, YFSETQ. Trimming took off 4 bases at V and 5 bases at J, with 11 bases between the two ends. The CDR3 region has the DNA TGCGCCAGCAGCAAGGGGGAGGGAGATACGCAGTATTTT. As protein: CASSKGEGDTQYF.

CDR3 amino acids: CASSQTKDRGYEQYF. The CDR3 DNA sequence: TGTGCCAGCAGCCAGACAAAGGACAGGGGGTACGAGCAGTACTTC. The chain joins TRBV28 to TRBJ2-7; TRBD1 agrees at 10 bases. CDR3 length: 15 amino acids. Germline-derived CDR1 and CDR2 are MDHEN and SYDVKM. J lost 4 bases, V lost 6 bases, and 9 bases had no gene match.

The chain is built from TRBV27 and TRBJ2-6; D uncertain. This CDR3 has 16 residues. The germline V gene encodes CDR1 MNHEY and CDR2 SMNVEV (reference sequence). The ends were cut back, 0 bases at V and 1 base at J, with 7 bases in the middle. CDR3 sequence reads: CASSLSSLSGANVLTF. The DNA of the CDR3 is TGTGCCAGCAGTTTATCAAGTCTGTCTGGGGCCAACGTCCTGACTTTC.

The J gene is TRBJ2-7, the V gene TRBV11-2; the D is unclear. Trimming pared 5 bases from V and 3 bases from J, leaving 14 bases between. Germline loops: CDR1 SGHAT, CDR2 FQNNGV. The CDR3 totals 14 residues. CDR3: CASSPGWSIYEQYF. CDR3 DNA: TGTGCCAGCAGCCCCGGTTGGTCGATCTACGAGCAGTACTTC.

V usage is TRBV19 and J usage is TRBJ2-1; D may be TRBD2 (6 bases). The CDR3 covers 17 residues. Germline V gives CDR1 LNHDA, CDR2 SQIVND (reference sequence). Trimming removed 2 bases from V and 4 bases from J, with 18 bases in between. The CDR3, as DNA: TGTGCCAGTAGTATACGGTACGGCGGGAAGAGGTACAATGAGCAGTTCTTC. It yields the protein CASSIRYGGKRYNEQFF.

This chain connects TRBV19 to TRBJ2-5; D unclear. This CDR3 has 14 amino acids. Trimming shortened V by 1 base and J by 4 bases, and 10 bases separated the two germline ends. The germline CDR1 and CDR2 sequences are LNHDA and SQIVND (reference sequence). The CDR3 spells CASSIVGGGETQYF. The DNA of the CDR3 is TGTGCCAGTAGTATAGTGGGTGGTGGAGAGACCCAGTACTTC.

The chain links TRBV5-6 to TRBJ2-7; TRBD1 might be the D (6 bases). Trimming removed 4 bases at V and 0 bases at J, with 11 bases between. The CDR3 runs to 14 residues. Germline CDR1 and CDR2: SGHDT and YYEEEE. DNA for the CDR3: TGTGCCAGCAGCGGGGGCCCTAGCTCCTACGAGCAGTACTTC. Its translation: CASSGGPSSYEQYF.

This clone was seen once. This chain joins TRBV28 and TRBJ1-4; D is possibly TRBD1 (6 bases). CDR1 MDHEN and CDR2 SYDVKM come from the germline V gene. The CDR3 sequence is 14 residues long. The V end lost 3 bases, the J end lost 7 bases, and 12 bases lay between the germline ends. The CDR3 nucleotides are TGTGCCAGCAGTTTTCGGCAGGGGATTGAAAAACTGTTTTTT. Translation: CASSFRQGIEKLFF.

This chain links TRBV5-8 with TRBJ2-3, with 11 bases identical to TRBD2. The CDR3 sequence is 15 residues long. Germline V gives CDR1 SGHTS, CDR2 YDEGEE. J lost 4 bases, V lost 2 bases, and 3 bases had no gene match. DNA for the CDR3: TGTGCCAGCAGCTTACTAGCGGGAGAGGCAGATACGCAGTATTTT. Translating it yields CASSLLAGEADTQYF.